Following are 9 T cell receptor beta chains from one sample sequenced in a study of blood T cell repertoires in COVID-19. Produced via immunoSEQ multiplex PCR; TCRdb's table is partial and in-frame only. The sample records 200,000 to 250,000 clones, more than 70% being singletons. Sequenced sample: peripheral blood. The receptors were gathered from an elderly man with acute or convalescent COVID-19.

The CDR3 bases are TGTGCCAGTAGTATCCCGGGGAGGAATGAGCAGTTCTTC. Amino acids: CASSIPGRNEQFF. The chain uses TRBV19 and TRBJ2-1, with D perhaps TRBD2 (6 bases). V was cut by 3 bases and J by 7 bases, with 10 bases left in between. This CDR3 is 13 amino acids long. CDR1 and CDR2 from the germline V gene are LNHDA and SQIVND (reference sequence). Full variable domain (missing parts from reference TRBV19 and TRBJ2-1): DGGITQSPKYLFRKEGQNVTLSCEQNLNHDAMYWYRQDPGQGLRLIYYSQIVNDFQKGDIAEGYSVSREKKESFPLTVTSAQKNPTAFYLCASSIPGRNEQFFGPGTRLTVL.

In its sample, this clone was seen once. This rearrangement joins TRBV10-3 to TRBJ1-1; D ambiguous. The CDR3 consists of 12 residues. The germline CDR1 and CDR2 sequences are ENHRY and SYGVKD. V was clipped by 2 bases and J by 11 bases, with 12 bases between them. DNA of the CDR3: TGTGCCATCAGTGAGCCGGGTTGGGAGGCTTTCTTT. It translates to CAISEPGWEAFF.

The chain is built from TRBV6-5 and TRBJ1-3; D is undetermined. The germline V and J ends were trimmed by 0 bases and 2 bases, with 5 bases remaining between them. The CDR3 covers 14 residues. Germline V CDR1 and CDR2: MNHEY, SVGAGI. The CDR3 region has the DNA TGTGCCAGCAGTTACTCCGGTACTGGAAACACCATATATTTT. It specifies CASSYSGTGNTIYF.

The chain joins TRBV6-5 to TRBJ1-4; 10 nucleotides match TRBD1. The trim removed 7 bases at V and 8 bases at J, leaving 7 bases unmatched. Per germline, CDR1 MNHEY and CDR2 SVGAGI. The CDR3 is 14 amino acids. CDR3 loop: CASMPGTGEEKLFF. The CDR3 DNA follows: TGTGCCAGCATGCCCGGGACAGGGGAGGAAAAACTGTTTTTT.

The chain carries TRBV28 and TRBJ2-4; the match to TRBD1 covers 8 bases. The V and J ends lost 8 bases and 5 bases, in that order; junction bases with no gene match: 11. The germline V gene encodes CDR1 MDHEN and CDR2 SYDVKM. CDR3 length: 15 amino acids. The CDR3 bases are TGTGCCAGCGAAGGGGCAGGGGGCGGTCAAAACATTCAGTACTTC. It codes for CASEGAGGGQNIQYF. Together with reference TRBV28 and TRBJ2-4, the CDR3 gives the full variable domain: DVKVTQSSRYLVKRTGEKVFLECVQDMDHENMFWYRQDPGLGLRLIYFSYDVKMKEKGDIPEGYSVSREKKERFSLILESASTNQTSMYLCASEGAGGGQNIQYFGAGTRLSVL.

CDR3 DNA: TGTGCCAGCAGTACAGAAGTCAATGGCTACACCTTC. This gives the protein CASSTEVNGYTF. The V gene is TRBV6-5, the J gene TRBJ1-2; the D is unclear. Germline V gene lookup returns CDR1 MNHEY and CDR2 SVGAGI. The CDR3 contains 12 residues. Trimming took 5 bases from V and 6 from J, leaving 10 bases between them.

Comment on this clone: The junction departs from the called germline gene at one end, perhaps through a read error. The gene calls are TRBV3-1 (or the pseudogene TRBV3-2) and TRBJ2-1, with 9 bases matching TRBD2. Per germline, CDR1 LGHDT and CDR2 YNNKEL (reference sequence). This CDR3 has 18 amino acids. CDR3 protein: CAGRASSWASGIQDEQFF. The CDR3 DNA follows: TGTGCCGGCAGAGCCAGCTCGTGGGCTAGCGGGATCCAGGATGAGCAGTTCTTC.

This clone has only one observation. V gene TRBV2 combines with J gene TRBJ1-4; D call uncertain. In germline, CDR1 is SNHLY, CDR2 FYNNEI. V was shortened by 6 bases and J by 5 bases, with 22 bases between the two germline ends. There are 17 residues in the CDR3. CDR3 nucleotides: TGTGCCAGCAGCCCCACGGGGAAGGCTGCCTCGAATGAAAAACTGTTTTTT. Protein product: CASSPTGKAASNEKLFF.

The chain has TRBV29-1 and TRBJ1-4; possible D gene TRBD1, 5 bases. V lost 6 bases and J lost 5, with 16 bases in between. The V gene's germline CDR1 is SQVTM and CDR2 ANQGSEA. The CDR3 is made up of 14 amino acids. CDR3 nucleotide sequence: TGCAGCGTCGCGGGCAGGGCGGGGAATGAAAAACTGTTTTTT. Translated, it gives CSVAGRAGNEKLFF.